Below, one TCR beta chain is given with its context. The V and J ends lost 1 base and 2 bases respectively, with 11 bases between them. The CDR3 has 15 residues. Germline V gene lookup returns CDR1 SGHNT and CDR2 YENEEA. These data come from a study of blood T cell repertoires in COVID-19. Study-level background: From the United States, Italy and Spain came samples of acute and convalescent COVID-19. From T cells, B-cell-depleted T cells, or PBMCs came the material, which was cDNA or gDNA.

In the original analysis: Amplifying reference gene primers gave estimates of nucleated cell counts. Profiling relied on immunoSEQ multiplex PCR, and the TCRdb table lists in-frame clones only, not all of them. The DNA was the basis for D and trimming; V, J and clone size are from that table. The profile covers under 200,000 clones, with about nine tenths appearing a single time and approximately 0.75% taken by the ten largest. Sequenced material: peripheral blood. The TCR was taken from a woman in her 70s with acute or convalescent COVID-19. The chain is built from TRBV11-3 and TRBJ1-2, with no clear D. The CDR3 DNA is TGTGCCAGCAGCTTAGCCGGTGGAGGGAACTATGGCTACACCTTC. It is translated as CASSLAGGGNYGYTF.